This TCR beta chain derives from a study of radiation and T cells in renal cell carcinoma. V dropped 4 bases and J dropped 6; count of bases not matched to a gene: 9. Germline V CDR1 and CDR2: SGHDT, YYEEEE. The CDR3 spans 16 residues. Details on this clone: Its antigen is still unknown.

Study-wide results and limits: From baseline, blood top tumor clonotypes peaked at 2 weeks post-radiation. Baseline intratumoral clonotype presence is unknown without pretreatment biopsies.

This table comes from immunoSEQ multiplex PCR, and its TCRdb copy is limited to in-frame clones, with some not included. This sample has 97,000 or so clones, with approximately 82% found just once. As to time point: blood 4 weeks post-SBRT, at nephrectomy. The sample's treatment: 15 Gy SBRT to primary tumor, nephrectomy 4 weeks later. Nephrectomy followed 15 Gy stereotactic body radiation by 4 weeks. After SBRT, blood was collected at 2 and 4 weeks, plus baseline. The source material was blood, sampled from a patient whose treatment included radiotherapy and nephrectomy. V usage is TRBV5-6 and J usage is TRBJ2-2, with 10 nucleotides matching TRBD1. This TCR was sampled from a man in his 60s with renal cell carcinoma. The CDR3 sequence: CASSLRQGARPGELFF. The CDR3 nucleotides read TGTGCCAGCAGCCTGAGACAGGGGGCGCGTCCCGGGGAGCTGTTTTTT.